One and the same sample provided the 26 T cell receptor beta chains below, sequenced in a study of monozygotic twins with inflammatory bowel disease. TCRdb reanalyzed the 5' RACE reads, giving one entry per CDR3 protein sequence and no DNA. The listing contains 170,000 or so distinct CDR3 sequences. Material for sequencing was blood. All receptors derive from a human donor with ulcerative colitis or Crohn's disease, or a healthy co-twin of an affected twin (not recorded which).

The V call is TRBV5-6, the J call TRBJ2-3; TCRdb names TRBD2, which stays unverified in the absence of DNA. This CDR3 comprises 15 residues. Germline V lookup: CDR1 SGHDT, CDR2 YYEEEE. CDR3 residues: CASSRKAGTTDTQYF.

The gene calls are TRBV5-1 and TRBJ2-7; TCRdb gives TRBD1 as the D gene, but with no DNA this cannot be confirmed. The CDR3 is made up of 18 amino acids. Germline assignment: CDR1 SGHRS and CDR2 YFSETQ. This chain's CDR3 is CASSLMGQGRPSNYEQYF.

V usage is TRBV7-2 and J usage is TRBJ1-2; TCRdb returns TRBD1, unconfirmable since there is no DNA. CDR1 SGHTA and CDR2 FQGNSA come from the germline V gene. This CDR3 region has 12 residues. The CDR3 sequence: CASSLGRVGYTF.

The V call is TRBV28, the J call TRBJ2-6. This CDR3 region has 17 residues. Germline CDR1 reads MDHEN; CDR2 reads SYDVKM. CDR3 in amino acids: CASSRPWTHSGANVLTF.

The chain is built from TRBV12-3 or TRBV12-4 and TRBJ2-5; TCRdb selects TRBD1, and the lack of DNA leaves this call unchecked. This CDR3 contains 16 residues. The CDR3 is CASSSLIRGAQETQYF.

CDR3: CSAKRSTGLFFNSPLHF. This sequence joins TRBV20-1 and TRBJ1-6; TCRdb's D call, TRBD1, is unchecked because there is no DNA. The CDR3 sequence is 17 residues long. Germline V gives CDR1 DFQATT, CDR2 SNEGSKA (reference sequence).

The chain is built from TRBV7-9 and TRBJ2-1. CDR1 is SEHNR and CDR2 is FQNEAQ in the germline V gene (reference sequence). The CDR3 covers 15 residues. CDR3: CASSFDLSSYNEQFF.

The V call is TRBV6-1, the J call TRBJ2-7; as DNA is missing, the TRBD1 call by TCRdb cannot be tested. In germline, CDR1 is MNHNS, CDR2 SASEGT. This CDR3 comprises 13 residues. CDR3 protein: CASSADRGHEQYF.

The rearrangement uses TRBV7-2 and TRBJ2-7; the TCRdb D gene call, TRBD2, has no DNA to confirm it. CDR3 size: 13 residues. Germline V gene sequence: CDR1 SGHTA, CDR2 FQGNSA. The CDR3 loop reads CASSLVGGREQYF.

The CDR3 protein is CASSQSSGGYNEQFF. V gene TRBV3-1 combines with J gene TRBJ2-1; TCRdb designates TRBD2, a call that cannot be tested without DNA. The length of the CDR3 is 15 residues. CDR1 is LGHDT and CDR2 is YNNKEL in the germline V gene (reference sequence).

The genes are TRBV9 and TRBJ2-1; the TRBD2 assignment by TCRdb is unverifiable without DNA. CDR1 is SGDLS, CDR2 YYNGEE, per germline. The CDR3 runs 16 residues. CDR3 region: CASSVGREGAYNEQFF.

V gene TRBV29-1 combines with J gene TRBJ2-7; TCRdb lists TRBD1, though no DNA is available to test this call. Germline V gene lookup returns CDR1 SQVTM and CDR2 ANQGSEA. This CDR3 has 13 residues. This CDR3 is CSITPSGRYEQYF.

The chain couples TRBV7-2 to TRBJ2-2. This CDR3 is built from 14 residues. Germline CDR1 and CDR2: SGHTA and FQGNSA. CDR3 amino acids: CASSLGLGSGELFF.

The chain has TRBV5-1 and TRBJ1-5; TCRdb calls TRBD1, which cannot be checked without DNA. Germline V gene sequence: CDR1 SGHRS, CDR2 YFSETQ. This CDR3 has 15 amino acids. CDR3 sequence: CASSVTGERGQPQHF.

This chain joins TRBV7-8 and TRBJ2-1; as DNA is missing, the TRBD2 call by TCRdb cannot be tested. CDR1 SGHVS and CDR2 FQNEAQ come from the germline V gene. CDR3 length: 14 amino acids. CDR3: CASSSGRLADEQFF.

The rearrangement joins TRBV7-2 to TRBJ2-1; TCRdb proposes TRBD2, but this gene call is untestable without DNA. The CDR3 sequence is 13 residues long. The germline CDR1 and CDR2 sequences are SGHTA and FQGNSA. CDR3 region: CASSLSSFREQFF.

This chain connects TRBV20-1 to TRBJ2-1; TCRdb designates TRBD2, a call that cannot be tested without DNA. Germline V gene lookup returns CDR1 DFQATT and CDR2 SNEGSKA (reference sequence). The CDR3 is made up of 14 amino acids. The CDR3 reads CSARDQTGASEQFF.

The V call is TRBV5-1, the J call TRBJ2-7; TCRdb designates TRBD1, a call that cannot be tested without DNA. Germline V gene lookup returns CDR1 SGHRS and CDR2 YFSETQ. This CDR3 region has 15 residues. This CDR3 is CASSFTGTGPYEQYF.

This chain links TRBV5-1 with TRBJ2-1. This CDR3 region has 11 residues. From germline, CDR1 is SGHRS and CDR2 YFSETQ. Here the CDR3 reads CASSLGNEQFF.

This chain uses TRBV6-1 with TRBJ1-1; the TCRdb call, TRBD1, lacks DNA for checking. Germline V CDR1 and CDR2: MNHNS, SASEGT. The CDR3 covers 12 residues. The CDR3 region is CASSWGDTEAFF.

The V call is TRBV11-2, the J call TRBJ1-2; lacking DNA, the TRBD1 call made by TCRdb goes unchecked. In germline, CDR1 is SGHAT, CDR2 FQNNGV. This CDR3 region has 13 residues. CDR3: CASSLIQGWGYTF.

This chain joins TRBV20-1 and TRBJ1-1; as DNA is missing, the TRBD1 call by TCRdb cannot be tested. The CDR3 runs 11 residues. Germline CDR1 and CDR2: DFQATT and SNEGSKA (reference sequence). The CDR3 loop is CSASYGQRAFF.

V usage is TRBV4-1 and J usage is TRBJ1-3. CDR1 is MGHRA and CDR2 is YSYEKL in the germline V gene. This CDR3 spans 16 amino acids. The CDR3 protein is CASSQLGSASGNTIYF.

CDR3 loop: CAWSVGQGGPTDTQYF. The gene calls are TRBV30 and TRBJ2-3; TCRdb indicates TRBD1, and absent DNA this call remains unverified. CDR1 is GTSNPN and CDR2 is SVGIG in the germline V gene (reference sequence). The CDR3 is made up of 16 amino acids.

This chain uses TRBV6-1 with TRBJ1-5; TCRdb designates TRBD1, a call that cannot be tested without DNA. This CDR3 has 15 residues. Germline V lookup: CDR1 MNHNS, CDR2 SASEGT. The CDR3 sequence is CASSVDRGFNQPQHF.

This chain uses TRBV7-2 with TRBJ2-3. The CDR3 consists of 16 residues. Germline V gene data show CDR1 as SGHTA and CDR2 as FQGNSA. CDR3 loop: CASSLDWGLGTDTQYF.